Each of the 7 T cell receptor beta chains below was sequenced from the same sample in a study of blood T cell repertoires in COVID-19. Sequencing used immunoSEQ multiplex PCR; TCRdb keeps in-frame clones, though not all of them. The table has about 170,000 clones, around 79% seen once. The sample comprised PBMCs or T cells enriched from blood (not recorded which). The origin of the receptors is a woman aged 70-85 years in a cohort exposed to, infected with or recovered from COVID-19 (not recorded which).

J is TRBJ2-5 and V is TRBV5-1; D may be TRBD2 (5 bases). The CDR3 spans 13 residues. Germline V gives CDR1 SGHRS, CDR2 YFSETQ. V dropped 7 bases and J dropped 6 bases, with 16 bases sitting between them. The CDR3 here is CASQTNSGKTQYF. CDR3 coding DNA: TGCGCCAGCCAGACAAATTCGGGAAAGACCCAGTACTTC.

The chain recombines TRBV28 with TRBJ1-2; D remains ambiguous. Trimming left V 8 bases short and J 4 bases short, with 11 bases between. The CDR3 is made up of 12 amino acids. Germline V gives CDR1 MDHEN, CDR2 SYDVKM. The CDR3 loop is CASSPLFYGYTF. For the CDR3, the DNA is TGTGCCAGCTCCCCTTTGTTCTATGGCTACACCTTC.

The CDR3 sequence is CASSEQRIRDTQYF. CDR3 DNA sequence: TGTGCCAGCAGTGAACAGCGGATACGAGATACGCAGTATTTT. The chain employs TRBV2 and TRBJ2-3; D might be TRBD2 (5 bases). The V gene lost 2 bases and the J gene lost 5 bases, with 11 bases spanning the gap. The germline gives CDR1 SNHLY, CDR2 FYNNEI. This CDR3 has 14 residues. The full variable domain, with the rest looked up from reference TRBV2 and TRBJ2-3, is EPEVTQTPSHQVTQMGQEVILRCVPISNHLYFYWYRQILGQKVEFLVSFYNNEISEKSEIFDDQFSVERPDGSNFTLKIRSTKLEDSAMYFCASSEQRIRDTQYFGPGTRLTVL.

The J gene is TRBJ2-5, the V gene TRBV19, with a possible D match to TRBD2 (6 bases). Between the trimmed V and J ends, which lost 3 bases and 0 bases, there was a span of 14 bases. Looked up from germline, CDR1 is LNHDA and CDR2 is SQIVND (reference sequence). This CDR3 region has 16 residues. The CDR3 here is CASSMGTSFYQETQYF. In nucleotides, the CDR3 is TGTGCCAGTAGTATGGGGACTTCTTTCTACCAAGAGACCCAGTACTTC.

The chain couples TRBV4-2 to TRBJ2-5, with 10 bases that match TRBD2. The CDR3 runs to 16 residues. The V gene end was trimmed by 1 base and the J gene end by 5 bases; junction bases not matched to a gene: 7. The germline CDR1 and CDR2 sequences are LGHNA and YNFKEQ. This CDR3 is CASSQGPSGSLETQYF. CDR3 DNA sequence: TGTGCCAGCAGCCAAGGCCCTAGCGGGAGTTTGGAGACCCAGTACTTC.

The J gene is TRBJ1-2, the V gene TRBV7-2; possible D gene TRBD1, 5 bases. Germline CDR1 reads SGHTA; CDR2 reads FQGNSA. The CDR3 length is 15 residues. Trimming stripped 2 bases from V and 6 bases from J, with 16 bases between. The DNA for the CDR3 is TGTGCCAGCAGCTTATCCAGGGATTCGGTTGATGGCTACACCTTC. This sequence encodes CASSLSRDSVDGYTF.

The chain is built from TRBV18 and TRBJ2-1, with 7 bases aligning to TRBD2. V was clipped by 5 bases and J by 4 bases; unmatched bases: 8. This CDR3 has 15 residues. Germline V gene lookup returns CDR1 KGHSH and CDR2 LQKENI. Written as DNA, the CDR3 is TGTGCCAGCTCATCGCTAGCGGAGGGTTACAATGAGCAGTTCTTC. This gives the protein CASSSLAEGYNEQFF. Looking up the rest from reference TRBV18 and TRBJ2-1 gives the full variable domain: NAGVMQNPRHLVRRRGQEARLRCSPMKGHSHVYWYRQLPEEGLKFMVYLQKENIIDESGMPKERFSAEFPKEGPSILRIQQVVRGDSAAYFCASSSLAEGYNEQFFGPGTRLTVL.